Described below is a single T cell receptor (beta chain) sequence and its context. This clone came up once. Its antigen is still unknown. No clone much larger than this one lies a single base away; base qualities are absent. The data were obtained in a study of blood T cell repertoires in COVID-19 (dated by TCRdb to the early 2020s). General notes on the study: The collaborator samples originated in the United States, Italy and Spain and spanned the acute and convalescent phases of COVID-19. Nearly every sample came with metadata listing a de-identified subject ID, COVID-19 status, age in years and sex. The material from the prospective study consisted of cDNA or gDNA derived from T cells, B-cell-depleted T cells, or PBMCs. The repertoires were made available in a free public database intended to serve as a resource for research on the immune response to SARS-CoV-2. HLA class I and class II types, where available, came from metadata supplied by the sample provider rather than from assay-based typing. Deeply sampled blood TCRbeta repertoires from subjects exposed to, actively infected with, or recovered from COVID-19 were included in the dataset. The samples were drawn from two sources: the first 160 participants of the ongoing ImmuneRACE study, and 1,200 or so subjects contributed by 6 global collaborators. The research as a whole found: How much clinical and demographic metadata was included differed by source and by participant, and the metadata was provided uncurated.

Whole blood was collected in K2EDTA tubes by collaborating institutions according to the institutions' own protocols. For TCRbeta analysis, collaborators shipped samples in one of three forms: frozen whole blood, isolated PBMCs, or DNA extracted from either of those sample types. TCRbeta CDR3 regions were amplified from genomic DNA by means of the immunoSEQ Assay, a bias-controlled multiplex PCR. From the authors' description of their analysis: The number of nucleated cells in each sample was estimated from the amplification of reference gene primers within the assay. Sequence reads were collapsed and filtered to measure the absolute abundance of every unique TCRbeta CDR3 rearrangement. Productive Simpson clonality was computed per sample as the square root of Simpson's diversity index over productive rearrangements. TCRdb took over this immuneACCESS table, retaining in-frame rearrangements with V and J assigned. Such tables are incomplete; in checked studies, under half of the missing clones stem from an unresolved V gene, and the remainder is unexplained. That table furnishes V, J and clone size, whereas the DNA furnished D and trimming. Counted in this sample were some 49,000 clones; 91% of them appeared once. The ten biggest clones cover around 6.5% of the sample.

For CDR1 and CDR2, the germline V gene lists MNHEY and SVGAGI. Relative to germline, V is 0 bases shorter and J is 6 bases shorter, with 6 bases between their ends. The CDR3, cysteine through phenylalanine, is 12 amino acids long. The retained sequence is limited to the CDR3, 36 bases, with the frame set at the first base. Material for sequencing was peripheral blood. The clonotype originates from a man aged 50 or older with active COVID-19. In this chain, TRBV6-5 is recombined with TRBJ2-7; the D gene remains uncertain. In nucleotides, the sequence is TGTGCCAGCAGTTACTCGACGGGCGAGCAGTACTTC. The resulting protein is CASSYSTGEQYF.